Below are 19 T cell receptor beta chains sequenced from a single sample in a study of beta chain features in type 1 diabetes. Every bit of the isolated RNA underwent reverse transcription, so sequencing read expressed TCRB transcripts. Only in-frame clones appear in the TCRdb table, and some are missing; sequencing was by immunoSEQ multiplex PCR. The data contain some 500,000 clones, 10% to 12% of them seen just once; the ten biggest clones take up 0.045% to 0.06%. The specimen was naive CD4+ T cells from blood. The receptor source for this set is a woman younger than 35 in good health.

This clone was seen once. The CDR3 loop is CASSLKTGLGELFF. CDR3 DNA sequence: TGTGCCAGCAGCTTAAAGACAGGGCTCGGGGAGCTGTTTTTT. The rearrangement joins TRBV7-2 to TRBJ2-2, with 7 bases identical to TRBD1. Trimming at V came to 2 bases and at J to 7 bases, leaving 4 bases not matched to a gene. There are 14 residues in the CDR3. CDR1 is SGHTA, CDR2 FQGNSA, per germline. Using reference TRBV7-2 and TRBJ2-2 for the parts outside the CDR3, the full variable domain is GAGVSQSPSNKVTEKGKDVELRCDPISGHTALYWYRQSLGQGLEFLIYFQGNSAPDKSGLPSDRFSAERTGGSVSTLTIQRTQQEDSAVYLCASSLKTGLGELFFGEGSRLTVL.

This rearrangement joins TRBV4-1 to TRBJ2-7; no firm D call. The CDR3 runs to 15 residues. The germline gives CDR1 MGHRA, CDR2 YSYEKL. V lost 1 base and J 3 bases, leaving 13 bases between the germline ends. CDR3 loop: CASSQALDRLYEQYV. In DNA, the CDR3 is TGCGCCAGCAGCCAAGCCTTGGACCGACTCTACGAGCAGTACGTC.

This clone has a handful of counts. The CDR3 sequence is CASGSAQGRTYEQYF. CDR3 in DNA: TGTGCTAGTGGTTCCGCGCAGGGGCGAACCTACGAGCAGTACTTC. The rearrangement uses TRBV12-5 and TRBJ2-7, with D perhaps matching TRBD1 (6 bases). Trimming removed 4 bases from V and 2 bases from J, with 15 bases in between. Germline lookup yields CDR1 LGHNT and CDR2 FRNRAP. The CDR3 totals 15 residues.

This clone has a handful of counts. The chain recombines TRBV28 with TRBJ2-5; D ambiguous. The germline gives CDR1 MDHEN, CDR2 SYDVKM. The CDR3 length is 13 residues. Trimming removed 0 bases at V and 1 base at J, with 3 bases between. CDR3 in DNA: TGTGCCAGCAGTTTATGGTCCCAAGAGACCCAGTACTTC. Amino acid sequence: CASSLWSQETQYF. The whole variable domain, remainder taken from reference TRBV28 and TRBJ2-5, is DVKVTQSSRYLVKRTGEKVFLECVQDMDHENMFWYRQDPGLGLRLIYFSYDVKMKEKGDIPEGYSVSREKKERFSLILESASTNQTSMYLCASSLWSQETQYFGPGTRLLVL.

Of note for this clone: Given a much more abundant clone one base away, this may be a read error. In DNA form, the CDR3 reads TGTGCCAGCGGGCCCAAAAACATTCAGTACTTC. As protein: CASGPKNIQYF. V gene TRBV6-5 combines with J gene TRBJ2-4; D not resolved. Trimming cost V 8 bases and J 2 bases, with 4 bases left between them. Looked up from germline, CDR1 is MNHEY and CDR2 is SVGAGI. There are 11 residues in the CDR3.

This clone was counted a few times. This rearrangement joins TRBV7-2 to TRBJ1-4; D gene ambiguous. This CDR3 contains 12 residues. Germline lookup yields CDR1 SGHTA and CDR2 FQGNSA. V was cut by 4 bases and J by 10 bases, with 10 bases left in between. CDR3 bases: TGTGCCAGCAGCTCGGACGGCCGAAAACTGTTTTTT. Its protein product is CASSSDGRKLFF.

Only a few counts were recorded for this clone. The CDR3 loop reads CASSFPLAAQETQYF. The CDR3 DNA sequence: TGTGCCAGCAGCTTCCCCTTAGCGGCTCAAGAGACCCAGTACTTC. This sequence joins TRBV11-3 and TRBJ2-5; D is possibly TRBD2 (6 bases). Germline V lookup: CDR1 SGHNT, CDR2 YENEEA. The germline V and J ends were trimmed by 3 bases and 2 bases, with 13 bases remaining between them. This CDR3 spans 15 amino acids.

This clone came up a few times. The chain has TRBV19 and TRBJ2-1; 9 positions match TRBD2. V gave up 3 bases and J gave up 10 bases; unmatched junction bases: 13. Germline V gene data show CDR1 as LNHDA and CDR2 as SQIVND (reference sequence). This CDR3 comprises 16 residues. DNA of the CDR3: TGTGCCAGTAGTATCACCCCAGCGGGAGGACCCGGGGAGCAGTTCTTC. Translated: CASSITPAGGPGEQFF. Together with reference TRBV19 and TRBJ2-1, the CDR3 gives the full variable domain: DGGITQSPKYLFRKEGQNVTLSCEQNLNHDAMYWYRQDPGQGLRLIYYSQIVNDFQKGDIAEGYSVSREKKESFPLTVTSAQKNPTAFYLCASSITPAGGPGEQFFGPGTRLTVL.

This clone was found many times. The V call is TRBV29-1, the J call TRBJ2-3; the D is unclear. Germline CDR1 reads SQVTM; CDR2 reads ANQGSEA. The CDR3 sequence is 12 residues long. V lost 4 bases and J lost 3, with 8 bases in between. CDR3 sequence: CSVVQLTDTQYF. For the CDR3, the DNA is TGCAGCGTTGTCCAGTTGACAGATACGCAGTATTTT.

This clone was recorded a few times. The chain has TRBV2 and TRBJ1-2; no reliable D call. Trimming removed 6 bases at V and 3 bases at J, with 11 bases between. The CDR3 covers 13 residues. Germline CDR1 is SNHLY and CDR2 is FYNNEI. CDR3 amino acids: CASSTRSYYGYTF. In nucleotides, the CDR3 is TGTGCCAGCAGCACGAGAAGTTACTATGGCTACACCTTC.

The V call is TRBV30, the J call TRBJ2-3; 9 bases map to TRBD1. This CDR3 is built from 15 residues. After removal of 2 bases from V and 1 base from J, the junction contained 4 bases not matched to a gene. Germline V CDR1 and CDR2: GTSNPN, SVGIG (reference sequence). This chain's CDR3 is CAWSLGTGRTDTQYF. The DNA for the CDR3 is TGTGCCTGGAGTCTCGGGACAGGGCGCACAGATACGCAGTATTTT.

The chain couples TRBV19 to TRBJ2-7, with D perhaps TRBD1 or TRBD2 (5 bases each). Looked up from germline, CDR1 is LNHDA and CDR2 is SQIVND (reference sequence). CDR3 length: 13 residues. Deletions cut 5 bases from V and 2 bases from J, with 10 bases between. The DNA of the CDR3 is TGTGCCAGTAGTGGGACCGGGACCTACGAGCAGTACTTC. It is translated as CASSGTGTYEQYF.

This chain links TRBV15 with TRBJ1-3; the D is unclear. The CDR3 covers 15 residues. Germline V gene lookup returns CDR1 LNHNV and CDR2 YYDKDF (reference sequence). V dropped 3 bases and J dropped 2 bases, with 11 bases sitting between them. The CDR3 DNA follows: TGTGCCACCAGCAGTTCAAGGAACACTGGAAACACCATATATTTT. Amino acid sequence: CATSSSRNTGNTIYF.

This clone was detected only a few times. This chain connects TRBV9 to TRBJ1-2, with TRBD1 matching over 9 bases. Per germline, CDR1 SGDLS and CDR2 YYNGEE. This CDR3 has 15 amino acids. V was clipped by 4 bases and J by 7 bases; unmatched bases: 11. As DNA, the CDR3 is TGTGCCAGCAGCTCGAGTCCGGGACAGGGCGGTGGCTACACCTTC. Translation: CASSSSPGQGGGYTF.

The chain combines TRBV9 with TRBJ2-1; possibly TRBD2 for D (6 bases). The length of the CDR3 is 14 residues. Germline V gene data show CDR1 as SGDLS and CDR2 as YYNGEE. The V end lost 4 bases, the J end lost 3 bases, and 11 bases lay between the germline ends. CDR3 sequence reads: CASSIGGYYNEQFF. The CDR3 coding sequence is TGTGCCAGCAGCATCGGGGGATACTACAATGAGCAGTTCTTC.

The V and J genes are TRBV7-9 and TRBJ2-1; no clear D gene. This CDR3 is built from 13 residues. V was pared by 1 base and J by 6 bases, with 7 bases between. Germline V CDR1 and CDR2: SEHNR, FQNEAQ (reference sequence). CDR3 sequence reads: CASSLGPANEQFF. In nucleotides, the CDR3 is TGTGCCAGCAGCTTAGGGCCGGCCAATGAGCAGTTCTTC.

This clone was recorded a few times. This CDR3 is CASSVSGLQYF. CDR3 bases: TGTGCCAGCAGTGTATCAGGCCTTCAGTACTTC. J is TRBJ2-4 and V is TRBV25-1; D gene ambiguous. Germline CDR1 and CDR2: MGHDK and SYGVNS. Deletions cut 4 bases from V and 11 bases from J, with 9 bases between. CDR3 length: 11 amino acids.

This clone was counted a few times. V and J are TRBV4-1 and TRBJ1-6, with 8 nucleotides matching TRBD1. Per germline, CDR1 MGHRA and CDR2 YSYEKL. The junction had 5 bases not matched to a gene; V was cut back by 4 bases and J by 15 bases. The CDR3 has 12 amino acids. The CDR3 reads CASSPGQGFLHF. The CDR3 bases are TGCGCCAGCAGCCCTGGACAGGGTTTCCTCCACTTT.

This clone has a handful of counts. The CDR3 DNA reads TGTGCCAGCAGCTCCCTTCCCTACAATGAGCAGTTCTTC. It encodes CASSSLPYNEQFF. The gene calls are TRBV11-3 and TRBJ2-1, with D unclear. V lost 4 bases and J lost 2, with 6 bases in between. CDR3 length equals 13 residues. Germline V lookup: CDR1 SGHNT, CDR2 YENEEA.